This T cell receptor (beta chain) appears in the sequencing data of a study of blood T cell repertoires in COVID-19. Study overall: Material from acute and convalescent COVID-19 was sourced from the United States, Italy and Spain. PBMCs, B-cell-depleted T cells, or T cells provided the cDNA or gDNA that made up the material.

This clone was picked up a small number of times. Per the original data handling: Amplification from reference gene primers served as the basis for estimated nucleated cell counts. TCRdb keeps only in-frame clones here, not all; method: immunoSEQ multiplex PCR. D and trimming come from the DNA, and the V and J calls and clone size come from that table. The data hold around 270,000 clones, with about 87% observed a single time. Per germline, CDR1 LNHDA and CDR2 SQIVND (reference sequence). This CDR3 comprises 16 residues. The ends lost 4 bases at V and 2 bases at J; junction bases unmatched: 10. The source is a man aged 60 to 75 who had recovered from COVID-19. The chain uses TRBV19 and TRBJ2-7; 8 bases are shared with TRBD1. The specimen was peripheral blood. CDR3 loop: CASSTGAGGLPYEQYF. The CDR3 region has the DNA TGTGCCAGTAGTACCGGGGCAGGGGGCTTACCCTACGAGCAGTACTTC.